What follows are 13 T cell receptor beta chains derived from one specimen sequenced in a study of CD8 T cells in Susac syndrome. Reverse transcription used about 0.45 to 1 ug RNA and random hexamers. MiXCR, applied by TCRdb to the immunoSEQ multiplex PCR reads, yields one record per CDR3 protein. The sample holds about 80,000 distinct CDR3 sequences, 85% to 95% seen once. Input material: CD8+ T cells from PBMCs. These receptors were collected from a human donor with Susac syndrome.

The table lists this clonotype with a count of one. V is TRBV3-1 and J is TRBJ2-1; D is uncertain. The V end lost 3 bases, the J end lost 6 bases, and 21 bases lay between the germline ends. Germline lookup yields CDR1 LGHDT and CDR2 YNNKEL (reference sequence). The CDR3 runs to 17 residues. The chain's CDR3 is CASSQDGPSSEPNEQFF. CDR3 DNA sequence: TGTGCCAGCAGCCAGGACGGACCCTCGAGCGAACCCAATGAGCAGTTCTTC.

This clonotype was counted once. The chain has TRBV15 and TRBJ2-2; D gene ambiguous. Germline-derived CDR1 and CDR2 are LNHNV and YYDKDF (reference sequence). This CDR3 has 14 amino acids. The V gene lost 1 base and the J gene lost 2 bases, with 5 bases spanning the gap. This CDR3 is CATSRVTNTGELFF. In DNA form, the CDR3 reads TGTGCCACCAGCAGAGTCACAAACACCGGGGAGCTGTTTTTT.

The CDR3 DNA reads as TGTGCCAGCAGTCTTAACGTTGAAGCTTTCTTT. Protein: CASSLNVEAFF. The chain combines TRBV28 with TRBJ1-1, with D unclear. The V gene lost 5 bases and the J gene lost 7 bases, with 8 bases spanning the gap. The length of the CDR3 is 11 residues. CDR1 MDHEN and CDR2 SYDVKM come from the germline V gene. Filled out from reference TRBV28 and TRBJ1-1, the complete variable domain reads DVKVTQSSRYLVKRTGEKVFLECVQDMDHENMFWYRQDPGLGLRLIYFSYDVKMKEKGDIPEGYSVSREKKERFSLILESASTNQTSMYLCASSLNVEAFFGQGTRLTVV.

This clonotype was counted a single time. The gene calls are TRBV11-2 and TRBJ1-2, with D possibly TRBD1 on 5 matching bases. CDR1 and CDR2 (germline): SGHAT, FQNNGV. The CDR3 has 13 residues. The ends were cut back, 5 bases at V and 8 bases at J, with 15 bases in the middle. This CDR3 is CASSGAGGDGYTF. CDR3 nucleotides: TGTGCCAGCAGCGGAGCAGGAGGGGACGGCTACACCTTC. The whole variable domain, filled in from reference TRBV11-2 and TRBJ1-2, reads EAGVAQSPRYKIIEKRQSVAFWCNPISGHATLYWYQQILGQGPKLLIQFQNNGVVDDSQLPKDRFSAERLKGVDSTLKIQPAKLEDSAVYLCASSGAGGDGYTFGSGTRLTVV.

The CDR3 sequence is CASSKAGSSYEQYF. The CDR3 nucleotides are TGTGCCAGTAGTAAGGCAGGGAGCTCCTACGAGCAGTACTTC. The genes are TRBV19 and TRBJ2-7, with D possibly being TRBD1 or TRBD2 (5 bases each). V was shortened by 4 bases and J by 0 bases, with 10 bases between the two germline ends. Germline CDR1 LNHDA, CDR2 SQIVND (reference sequence). This CDR3 is 14 amino acids long.

The rearrangement links TRBV20-1 to TRBJ1-5; no definite D call. Germline V gene lookup returns CDR1 DFQATT and CDR2 SNEGSKA (reference sequence). The ends were cut back, 3 bases at V and 2 bases at J, with 5 bases in the middle. The CDR3 runs to 12 residues. CDR3 amino acids: CSASRGNQPQHF. The CDR3 DNA reads as TGCAGTGCTAGCCGTGGCAATCAGCCCCAGCATTTT.

This clonotype was found a few times. The V and J genes are TRBV13 and TRBJ1-1; D perhaps matches TRBD1 (6 bases). Deletions cut 7 bases from V and 10 bases from J, with 28 bases between. The CDR3 contains 16 residues. The germline CDR1 and CDR2 sequences are PRHDT and FYEKMQ (reference sequence). The CDR3: CASTVRGWSHPVGAFF. CDR3 nucleotide sequence: TGTGCCAGCACCGTAAGGGGGTGGTCCCACCCCGTCGGAGCTTTCTTT.

This clonotype was seen a few times. The chain couples TRBV7-9 to TRBJ2-7; 7 bases line up with TRBD1. This CDR3 has 14 amino acids. Germline V CDR1 and CDR2: SEHNR, FQNEAQ (reference sequence). V was pared by 4 bases and J by 2 bases, with 5 bases of the junction left unmatched. The CDR3 region has the DNA TGTGCCAGCAGCTCCGGGGACAGAGCCTACGAGCAGTACTTC. Translating it yields CASSSGDRAYEQYF.

The chain links TRBV9 to TRBJ2-7; D gene unclear. The CDR3 extends over 13 amino acids. Germline V gene lookup returns CDR1 SGDLS and CDR2 YYNGEE. The ends were cut back, 2 bases at V and 1 base at J, with 7 bases in the middle. CDR3 DNA: TGTGCCAGCAGCGTGGCCTCTTCCTACGAGCAGTACTTC. Translating gives CASSVASSYEQYF.

The chain recombines TRBV9 with TRBJ2-6; D is unclear. Trimming pared 0 bases from V and 2 bases from J, leaving 9 bases between. Germline V gene lookup returns CDR1 SGDLS and CDR2 YYNGEE. The CDR3 has 16 residues. In DNA form, the CDR3 reads TGTGCCAGCAGCGTAGAAGGTGGGCCTGGGGCCAACGTCCTGACTTTC. Its protein product is CASSVEGGPGANVLTF.

This clonotype was counted once. This chain joins TRBV5-4 and TRBJ2-2; D is unresolved. The CDR3 has 16 residues. Deletions cut 0 bases from V and 0 bases from J, with 9 bases between. Germline-derived CDR1 and CDR2 are SGHNT and YYREEE (reference sequence). The CDR3 sequence: CASSLASYANTGELFF. In nucleotides, the CDR3 is TGTGCCAGCAGCTTGGCGTCCTACGCGAACACCGGGGAGCTGTTTTTT.

This clonotype appeared a single time. This chain links TRBV27 with TRBJ1-6, with D unclear. The germline CDR1 and CDR2 sequences are MNHEY and SMNVEV (reference sequence). The CDR3 length is 16 residues. Between the trimmed V and J ends, which lost 5 bases and 0 bases, there was a span of 11 bases. DNA for the CDR3: TGTGCCAGCAGTCAACACCAAAGCTCCTATAATTCACCCCTCCACTTT. It codes for CASSQHQSSYNSPLHF.

This rearrangement joins TRBV13 to TRBJ1-1; D is uncertain. The CDR3 sequence is 11 residues long. Germline assignment: CDR1 PRHDT and CDR2 FYEKMQ (reference sequence). The ends were cut back, 5 bases at V and 2 bases at J, with 3 bases in the middle. Here the CDR3 reads CASSINTEAFF. The CDR3, as DNA: TGTGCCAGCAGCATAAACACTGAAGCTTTCTTT.